This TCR beta chain came from a study of OX40 agonist ivuxolimab in advanced cancers. Whole-study context: Partial responses were observed in three patients, of whom one had hepatocellular carcinoma and two had cutaneous melanoma.

Looked up from germline, CDR1 is SGHRS and CDR2 is YFSETQ. V was clipped by 4 bases and J by 5 bases, with 13 bases between them. The CDR3 contains 14 residues. TCRdb's table, derived via immunoSEQ multiplex PCR, lists solely in-frame clones and lacks some. The data hold some 48,000 clones, with roughly 79% observed a single time. About this clone itself: What it binds is unknown.

General study points: In the 0.1 to 3.0 mg/kg range, CD4+ and CD8+ blood T cells had expanded clonally by week 6.

The chain employs TRBV5-1 and TRBJ2-1, with D tentatively TRBD2 (5 bases). This receptor was identified in an adult with an advanced solid tumor such as melanoma, head and neck, liver or kidney cancer. Sequenced here: CD4+ or CD8+ T cells sorted from blood, sampled in a trial of the OX40 agonist ivuxolimab. Here the CDR3 reads CASSVLTRDNEQFF. The CDR3 nucleotides read TGCGCCAGCAGCGTTTTAACGAGGGACAATGAGCAGTTCTTC.